These 21 T cell receptor beta chains originate from one sample sequenced in a study of T cell responses to AZD1222 COVID-19 vaccine. Sequenced by immunoSEQ multiplex PCR; TCRdb stores in-frame clones only, minus some. The sample yields tens of thousands of clones, over 75% seen once. The specimen comprised peripheral blood, sampled on day 0 of MenACWY control vaccination. The receptor set was obtained from an adult in good health.

V usage is TRBV11-2 and J usage is TRBJ2-7, with D perhaps TRBD2 (5 bases). Germline values: CDR1 SGHAT, CDR2 FQNNGV. Trimming removed 7 bases at V and 1 base at J, with 14 bases between. This CDR3 has 14 amino acids. CDR3 region: CASTLGVTSYEQYF. The CDR3 coding sequence is TGTGCCAGCACCCTGGGAGTGACTTCCTACGAGCAGTACTTC.

The sample holds one count of this clone. V gene TRBV27 combines with J gene TRBJ2-2; D is unclear. The CDR3 covers 15 residues. Germline V lookup: CDR1 MNHEY, CDR2 SMNVEV (reference sequence). V lost 3 bases to trimming and J lost 0 bases, with 8 bases between them. The CDR3 here is CASSFPGPNTGELFF. For the CDR3, the DNA is TGTGCCAGCAGTTTCCCCGGGCCGAACACCGGGGAGCTGTTTTTT.

The rearrangement joins TRBV6-5 to TRBJ2-7; TRBD1 matches 7 bases. The germline CDR1 and CDR2 sequences are MNHEY and SVGAGI. With V trimmed by 3 bases and J by 4 bases, 6 bases remained unmatched. The CDR3 is 14 residues long. The CDR3 region has the DNA TGTGCCAGCAGTTATGTGGGACAGCCATACGAGCAGTACTTC. Protein: CASSYVGQPYEQYF.

The chain uses TRBV20-1 and TRBJ2-3; TRBD2 agrees at 7 bases. V lost 3 bases to trimming and J lost 7 bases; unmatched junction nucleotides: 10. Looked up from germline, CDR1 is DFQATT and CDR2 is SNEGSKA (reference sequence). The CDR3 is 14 amino acids. The CDR3 reads CSASELGLRHTQYF. The CDR3 nucleotides are TGCAGTGCTAGTGAGCTGGGACTACGACATACGCAGTATTTT.

The chain couples TRBV29-1 to TRBJ2-1; TRBD1 aligns across 11 bases. The CDR3 covers 15 residues. The V gene end was trimmed by 1 base and the J gene end by 4 bases; junction bases not matched to a gene: 3. Germline V gene data show CDR1 as SQVTM and CDR2 as ANQGSEA. The CDR3 loop is CSVEVGTGGYNEQFF. In nucleotides, the CDR3 is TGCAGCGTTGAAGTGGGGACAGGGGGTTACAATGAGCAGTTCTTC.

The chain links TRBV19 to TRBJ2-3; TRBD2 matches at 11 bases. Germline V CDR1 and CDR2: LNHDA, SQIVND (reference sequence). The CDR3 contains 14 residues. J gave up 5 bases and V 9 bases, and 7 bases lay outside the gene matches. The CDR3 is CASETSGSGDTQYF. CDR3 DNA: TGTGCCAGCGAAACTAGCGGGAGTGGAGATACGCAGTATTTT.

The rearrangement links TRBV19 to TRBJ1-3; D is unresolved. Germline lookup yields CDR1 LNHDA and CDR2 SQIVND (reference sequence). V was shortened by 8 bases and J by 0 bases, with 14 bases between the two germline ends. The CDR3 contains 15 residues. CDR3 sequence: CASCLSGDSGNTIYF. CDR3 nucleotide sequence: TGTGCCAGTTGCCTTTCTGGGGACTCTGGAAACACCATATATTTT.

This chain uses TRBV12-3 or TRBV12-4 with TRBJ2-5; maybe TRBD2 (6 bases). This CDR3 is 13 amino acids long. The V end lost 8 bases, the J end lost 1 base, and 11 bases lay between the germline ends. CDR3 sequence reads: CASHISGQETQYF. The CDR3 DNA is TGTGCCAGCCATATTAGCGGCCAAGAGACCCAGTACTTC.

The chain is built from TRBV10-1 and TRBJ2-1, with 8 bases lining up with TRBD1. Germline CDR1 and CDR2: WNHNN and SYGVQD (reference sequence). This CDR3 has 12 residues. V was pared by 2 bases and J by 9 bases, with 0 bases of the junction left unmatched. CDR3 loop: CASSEDRGEQFF. CDR3 in DNA: TGCGCCAGCAGTGAGGACAGGGGTGAGCAGTTCTTC.

This chain uses TRBV7-9 with TRBJ1-1; possible D gene TRBD1, 6 bases. CDR1 is SEHNR, CDR2 FQNEAQ, per germline (reference sequence). V shed 5 bases and J shed 8 bases, with 15 bases lying between them. The CDR3 totals 13 residues. CDR3 DNA: TGTGCCAGCAGCCCCGGGGGGCCCGAGGAAGCTTTCTTT. Encoded protein: CASSPGGPEEAFF. Combining the CDR3 with reference TRBV7-9 and TRBJ1-1 gives the whole variable domain DTGVSQNPRHKITKRGQNVTFRCDPISEHNRLYWYRQTLGQGPEFLTYFQNEAQLEKSRLLSDRFSAERPKGSFSTLEIQRTEQGDSAMYLCASSPGGPEEAFFGQGTRLTVV.

This chain links TRBV6-2 or TRBV6-3 with TRBJ2-5; 9 bases align to TRBD1. The CDR3 loop spans 15 amino acids. Trimming removed 4 bases from V and 2 bases from J; junction bases left unmatched: 5. Germline V lookup: CDR1 MNHEY, CDR2 SVGEGT. The CDR3 loop is CASSWTGAGQETQYF. Written as DNA, the CDR3 is TGTGCCAGCAGTTGGACAGGGGCAGGGCAAGAGACCCAGTACTTC.

This chain connects TRBV20-1 to TRBJ1-5; D unclear. From germline, CDR1 is DFQATT and CDR2 SNEGSKA (reference sequence). V dropped 3 bases and J dropped 4 bases, with 7 bases sitting between them. This CDR3 has 12 amino acids. CDR3 region: CSASGGNQPQHF. The CDR3 DNA reads TGCAGTGCTAGTGGAGGAAATCAGCCCCAGCATTTT.

The J gene is TRBJ2-1, the V gene TRBV24-1, with 9 bases identical to TRBD1. This CDR3 is built from 14 residues. Germline V CDR1 and CDR2: KGHDR, SFDVKD. V lost 4 bases, J lost 6 bases, and 3 bases stayed unmatched. The CDR3 sequence is CATSEGTGINEQFF. The CDR3 bases are TGTGCCACCAGTGAGGGGACAGGGATCAATGAGCAGTTCTTC.

The V gene is TRBV7-2, the J gene TRBJ1-5; TRBD1 agrees at 8 bases. Germline loops: CDR1 SGHTA, CDR2 FQGNSA. The CDR3 loop spans 14 amino acids. J was trimmed by 5 bases and V by 5 bases; bases with no gene match: 5. The CDR3 nucleotides read TGTGCCAGCAGCCCAGGACAGGGATATCAGCCCCAGCATTTT. It yields the protein CASSPGQGYQPQHF.

This clone has just one count. The rearrangement joins TRBV28 to TRBJ1-4, with 7 bases fitting TRBD1. The CDR3 has 15 residues. The germline V gene encodes CDR1 MDHEN and CDR2 SYDVKM. V gave up 6 bases and J gave up 0 bases; unmatched junction bases: 4. The CDR3 DNA reads TGTGCCAGCAGGCCGGGACAGACAACTAATGAAAAACTGTTTTTT. This encodes CASRPGQTTNEKLFF.

The chain carries TRBV30 and TRBJ1-4, with D tentatively TRBD1 (5 bases). CDR1 is GTSNPN, CDR2 SVGIG, per germline (reference sequence). The V gene lost 2 bases and the J gene lost 7 bases, with 11 bases spanning the gap. This CDR3 has 13 residues. CDR3 in DNA: TGTGCCTGGAGTCCGGGGCGGATTGAAAAACTGTTTTTT. Protein product: CAWSPGRIEKLFF.

The CDR3 nucleotides are TGTGCCAGCAGCTTAGGAGCGGTCGCGCGCACTGAAGCTTTCTTT. It translates to CASSLGAVARTEAFF. This chain joins TRBV7-9 and TRBJ1-1; D is unresolved. Germline assignment: CDR1 SEHNR and CDR2 FQNEAQ (reference sequence). The CDR3 sequence is 15 residues long. V lost 1 base and J 4 bases, leaving 13 bases between the germline ends.

The V call is TRBV5-5, the J call TRBJ2-2, with 9 positions matching TRBD2. The ends lost 0 bases at V and 0 bases at J; junction bases unmatched: 9. The CDR3 loop spans 19 amino acids. CDR1 and CDR2 from the germline V gene are SGHKS and YYEKEE (reference sequence). CDR3 protein: CASSLAEAGGPSNTGELFF. The DNA of the CDR3 is TGTGCCAGCAGCTTGGCCGAAGCGGGAGGTCCCTCGAACACCGGGGAGCTGTTTTTT.

This clone was picked up one time. This chain connects TRBV27 to TRBJ2-7, with TRBD1 as a possible D gene (5 bases). Per the germline V gene, CDR1 is MNHEY and CDR2 is SMNVEV (reference sequence). The CDR3 is made up of 13 amino acids. Trimming took 3 bases from V and 4 from J, leaving 10 bases between them. CDR3 loop: CASSFQGIYEQYF. CDR3 DNA sequence: TGTGCCAGCAGTTTTCAGGGTATTTACGAGCAGTACTTC.

This clone occurred once. The chain has TRBV6-5 and TRBJ2-2; TRBD2 is a possible D gene (6 bases). V lost 10 bases and J 6 bases, leaving 18 bases between the germline ends. The CDR3 is made up of 14 amino acids. Per the germline V gene, CDR1 is MNHEY and CDR2 is SVGAGI. CDR3 nucleotide sequence: TGTGCCACTAAGACATCCCGGGACTCCGGGGAGCTGTTTTTT. Translated: CATKTSRDSGELFF.

This clone came up a few times. The chain recombines TRBV5-1 with TRBJ1-1, with no clear D. CDR1 and CDR2 (germline): SGHRS, YFSETQ. The CDR3 loop spans 13 amino acids. Trimming cost V 2 bases and J 2 bases, with 7 bases left between them. The CDR3 is CASSFGGNTEAFF. The CDR3 coding sequence is TGCGCCAGCAGCTTCGGCGGAAACACTGAAGCTTTCTTT.